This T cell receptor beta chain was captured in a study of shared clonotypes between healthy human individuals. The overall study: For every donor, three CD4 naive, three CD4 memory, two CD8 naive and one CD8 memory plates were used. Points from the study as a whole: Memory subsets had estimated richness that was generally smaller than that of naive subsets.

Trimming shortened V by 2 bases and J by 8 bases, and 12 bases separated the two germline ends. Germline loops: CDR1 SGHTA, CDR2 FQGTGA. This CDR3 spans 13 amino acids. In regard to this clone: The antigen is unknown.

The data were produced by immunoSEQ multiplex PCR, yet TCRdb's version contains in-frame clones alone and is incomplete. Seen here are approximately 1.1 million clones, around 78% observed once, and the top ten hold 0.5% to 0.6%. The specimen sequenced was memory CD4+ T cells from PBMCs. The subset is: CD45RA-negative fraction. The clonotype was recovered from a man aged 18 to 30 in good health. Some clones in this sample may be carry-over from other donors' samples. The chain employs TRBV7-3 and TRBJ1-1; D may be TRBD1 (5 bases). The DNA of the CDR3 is TGTGCCAGCAGCTTAGGCCCGTCAGGGGAAGCTTTCTTT. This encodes CASSLGPSGEAFF. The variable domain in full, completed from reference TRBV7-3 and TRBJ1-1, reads GAGVSQTPSNKVTEKGKYVELRCDPISGHTALYWYRQSLGQGPEFLIYFQGTGAADDSGLPNDRFFAVRPEGSVSTLKIQRTERGDSAVYLCASSLGPSGEAFFGQGTRLTVV.